This T cell receptor beta chain was retrieved from a study of blood T cell repertoires in COVID-19 (TCRdb year 2020). Study-level background: Samples from collaborators originated in the United States, Italy and Spain and spanned both the acute and convalescent phases of COVID-19. The material from the prospective study consisted of cDNA or gDNA derived from T cells, B-cell-depleted T cells, or PBMCs. The dataset comprised deeply sampled blood TCRbeta repertoires from subjects exposed to, actively infected with, or recovered from COVID-19. A freely available public database, intended as a resource for researchers studying the immune response to SARS-CoV-2, is where the repertoires were released. Samples came from the ongoing ImmuneRACE study (first 160 participants) plus 1,254 subjects from 6 global collaborators. Nearly every sample came with metadata listing a de-identified subject ID, COVID-19 status, age in years and sex. Where available, HLA class I and class II types were obtained from metadata supplied by the sample provider rather than from assay-based typing.

The collaborating institutions used their own protocols to collect whole blood in K2EDTA tubes. Collaborator samples were shipped for TCRbeta analysis as frozen whole blood, isolated PBMCs, or DNA extracted from either sample type. Overall study results and their limits: How much clinical and demographic metadata was included differed by source and by participant, and the metadata was provided uncurated.

TCRbeta CDR3 regions were amplified from genomic DNA using the immunoSEQ Assay, a bias-controlled multiplex PCR. From the authors' description of their analysis: The number of nucleated cells in each sample was estimated from the amplification of reference gene primers within the assay. Sequence reads were collapsed and filtered to measure the absolute abundance of every unique TCRbeta CDR3 rearrangement. Productive Simpson clonality was computed per sample as the square root of Simpson's diversity index over productive rearrangements. The source is immuneACCESS, and TCRdb retained only in-frame sequences with V and J called. Part of the clones is not carried over; for the studies checked, unresolved V genes explain less than half of this, and the remainder is unexplained. That table supplies the V and J calls and clone size; D and trimming were determined from the DNA. The sample has a few hundred thousand clones on record, 70% to 90% of them singletons. The ten largest clones add up to 3% to 3.5% of the sample.

In the case of this clone: No antigen is known for it. Base qualities are not provided; no much larger clone lies one nucleotide away.

V lost 7 bases and J lost 5 bases, and the count of bases not matched to a germline gene is 6. The CDR3 has 14 amino acids, counting the end cysteine and phenylalanine. Only the CDR3 region is kept as DNA, spanning 42 bases read in frame from base 1. CDR1 and CDR2, looked up from the germline V gene, are MDHEN and SYDVKM. The chain links TRBV28 with TRBJ2-2, with 8 bases in between that match TRBD1. The sample taken for sequencing was peripheral blood. This receptor was taken from a young man with active or convalescent COVID-19. The sequenced DNA: TGTGCCAGCATCCGACAGGGGAGGACCGGGGAGCTGTTTTTT. Translated, it reads CASIRQGRTGELFF.